Sequencing of this T cell receptor (beta chain) was carried out in a study of beta chain features in type 1 diabetes. cDNA synthesis used the whole RNA isolate, giving expressed TCRB sequences. Sequenced by immunoSEQ multiplex PCR; TCRdb stores in-frame clones only, minus some. This table has 970,000 or so clones, 15% to 20% appearing once. Comments on this clone: Different DNA sequences within this sample yield the same CDR3.

V lost 3 bases to trimming and J lost 3 bases, with 15 bases between them. CDR3 length: 15 amino acids. CDR1 is KGHSH, CDR2 LQKENI, per germline. Sample: naive CD4+ T cells from blood. The V call is TRBV18, the J call TRBJ2-7; a weak D match, TRBD1 (6 bases). The sequence was collected from a woman under 30 in good health. CDR3 amino acids: CASSPTTGSGYEQYF. CDR3 nucleotide sequence: TGTGCCAGCTCACCTACAACAGGGAGCGGCTACGAGCAGTACTTC.